The T cell receptor (beta chain) under discussion was sequenced for a study of human T cells and chemical hapten exposure. This clonotype appeared once. Antigen specificity is unknown. Noted time point: patch test 3, about 24 weeks after DPC sensitization. Treatment in this sample: therapeutic diphenylcyclopropenone sensitization with weekly scalp DPC. Study outcomes and limitations: In comparison with controls, expanded TCRs gave rise to a significantly larger number of large CDR3 similarity clusters.

The CDR3 loop spans 15 amino acids. V shed 0 bases and J shed 0 bases, with 6 bases lying between them. The germline V gene has CDR1 SEHNR and CDR2 FQNEAQ (reference sequence). TCRdb processed the RACE reads anew with MiXCR; each CDR3 protein has one entry. Of 150,000 to 200,000 distinct CDR3 sequences detected, about 27% appear once; the ten largest clones hold 2.1%. The TCR was taken from a young woman with alopecia areata. Some clones in this sample may be carry-over from other donors' samples. The sequenced sample was whole blood, obtained in connection with sensitization to the hapten diphenylcyclopropenone (DPC). The V call is TRBV7-9, the J call TRBJ1-3; no clear D gene. The CDR3 nucleotides are TGTGCCAGCAGCTTAGCTAGCGTCTCTGGAAACACCATATATTTT. It yields the protein CASSLASVSGNTIYF.